The source of this TCR beta chain is a study of CD8+ T cells in alopecia areata. It was cDNA, reverse transcribed from extracted RNA, that served as the sequencing template. The assay was immunoSEQ multiplex PCR, and TCRdb's table has in-frame clones only and misses some. The top ten hold 30% to 45% of the sample, which has about 140,000 clones, 62% seen once. Sequencing was done on a sample of CD8+ T cells sorted from blood. This receptor was taken from a human donor in good health.

CDR3 region: CASSVGLAGTNEQFF. The CDR3 DNA follows: TGTGCCAGCAGCGTAGGACTAGCGGGAACAAATGAGCAGTTCTTC. This chain uses TRBV9 with TRBJ2-1, with 11 bases that match TRBD2. Germline assignment: CDR1 SGDLS and CDR2 YYNGEE. There are 15 residues in the CDR3. The junction had 3 bases not matched to a gene; V was cut back by 0 bases and J by 7 bases. The full variable domain, in which reference TRBV9 and TRBJ2-1 provide the parts outside the CDR3, is DSGVTQTPKHLITATGQRVTLRCSPRSGDLSVYWYQQSLDQGLQFLIQYYNGEERAKGNILERFSAQQFPDLHSELNLSSLELGDSALYFCASSVGLAGTNEQFFGPGTRLTVL.